This T cell receptor beta chain was profiled in a study of a mutant IDH1 vaccine in newly diagnosed glioma. Study overall: Onset of vaccination occurred 4-6 weeks following radiotherapy alone, or with temozolomide cycles.

This clone was observed a few times. Antigen: not known. This CDR3 comprises 14 residues. Trimming took off 0 bases at V and 1 base at J, with 6 bases between the two ends. CDR1 is LGHNA and CDR2 is YSLEER in the germline V gene. Indicated time point: week 35, safety follow-up. It was 300 ug of mutant IDH1 20-mer peptide that made up each vaccine dose, given with topical imiquimod. Repertoires were generated with immunoSEQ multiplex PCR, while TCRdb's copy carries only in-frame clones and drops some. The table lists tens of thousands of clones, roughly 74% of them singletons. The sample was PBMCs, taken from a glioma patient whose treatment included an IDH1 peptide vaccine. This sequence originates from a man aged 50-59 years with glioma. The chain links TRBV4-3 to TRBJ1-1; D gene ambiguous. CDR3 nucleotides: TGCGCCAGCAGCCAAGATCCCGAGAACACTGAAGCTTTCTTT. Its translation: CASSQDPENTEAFF.